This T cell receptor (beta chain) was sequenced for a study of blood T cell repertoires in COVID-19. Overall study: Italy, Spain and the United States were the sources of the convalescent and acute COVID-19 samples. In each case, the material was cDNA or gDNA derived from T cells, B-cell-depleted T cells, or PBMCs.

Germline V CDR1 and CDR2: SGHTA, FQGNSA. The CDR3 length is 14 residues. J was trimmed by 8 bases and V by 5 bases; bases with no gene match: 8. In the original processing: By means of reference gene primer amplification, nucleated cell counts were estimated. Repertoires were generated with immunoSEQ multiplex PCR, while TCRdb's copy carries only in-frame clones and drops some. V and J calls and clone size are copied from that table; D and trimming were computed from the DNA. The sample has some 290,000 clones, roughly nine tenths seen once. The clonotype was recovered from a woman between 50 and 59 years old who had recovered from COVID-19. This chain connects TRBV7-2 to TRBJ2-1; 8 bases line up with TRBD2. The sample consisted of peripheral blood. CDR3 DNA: TGTGCCAGCAGCAAAGCGGGGGTCCTGGATGAGCAGTTCTTC. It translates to CASSKAGVLDEQFF.